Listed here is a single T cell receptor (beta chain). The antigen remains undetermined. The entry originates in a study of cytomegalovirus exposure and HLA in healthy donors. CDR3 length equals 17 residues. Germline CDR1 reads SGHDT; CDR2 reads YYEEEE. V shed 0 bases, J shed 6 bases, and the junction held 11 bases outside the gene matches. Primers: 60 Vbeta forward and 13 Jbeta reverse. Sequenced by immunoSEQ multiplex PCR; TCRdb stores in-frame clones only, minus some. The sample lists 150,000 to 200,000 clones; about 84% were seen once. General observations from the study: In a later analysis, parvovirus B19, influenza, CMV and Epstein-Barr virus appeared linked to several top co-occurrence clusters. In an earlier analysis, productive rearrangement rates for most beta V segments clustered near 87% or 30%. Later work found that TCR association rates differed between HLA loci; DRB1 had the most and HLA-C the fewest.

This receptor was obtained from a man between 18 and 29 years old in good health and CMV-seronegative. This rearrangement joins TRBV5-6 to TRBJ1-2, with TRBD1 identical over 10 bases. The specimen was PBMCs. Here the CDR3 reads CASSLVVTGGVVNGYTF. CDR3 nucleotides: TGTGCCAGCAGCTTGGTGGTGACAGGGGGCGTGGTGAATGGCTACACCTTC.